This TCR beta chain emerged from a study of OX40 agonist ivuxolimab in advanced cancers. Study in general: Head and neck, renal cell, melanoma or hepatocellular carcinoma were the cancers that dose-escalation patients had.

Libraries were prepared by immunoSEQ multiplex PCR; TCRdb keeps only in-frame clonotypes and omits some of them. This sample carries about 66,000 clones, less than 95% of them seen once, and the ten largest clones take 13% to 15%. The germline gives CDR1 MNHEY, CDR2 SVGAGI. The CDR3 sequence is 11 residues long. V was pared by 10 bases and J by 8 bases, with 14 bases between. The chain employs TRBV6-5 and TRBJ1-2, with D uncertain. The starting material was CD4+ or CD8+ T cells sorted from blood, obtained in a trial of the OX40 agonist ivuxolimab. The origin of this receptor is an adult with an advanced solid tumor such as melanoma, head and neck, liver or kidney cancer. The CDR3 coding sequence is TGTGCCACCACCGGGTCGTTCGGCTACACCTTC. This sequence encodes CATTGSFGYTF.